The 13 T cell receptor beta chains in this list originate from one sample, sequenced in a study of siplizumab effects on memory and regulatory T cells. Profiling relied on immunoSEQ multiplex PCR, and the TCRdb table lists in-frame clones only, not all of them. The sample lists approximately 94,000 clones, about 94% seen once, with 1% to 1.5% in the top ten. Sequencing was carried out using non-Treg CD4+ T cells sorted from blood. These receptors all stem from a human donor in good health.

J is TRBJ2-7 and V is TRBV2; 9 bases are a match to TRBD2. The length of the CDR3 is 15 residues. Germline CDR1 SNHLY, CDR2 FYNNEI. With 6 bases clipped from V and 5 bases from J, the junction kept 11 bases outside the gene matches. The CDR3 nucleotides read TGTGCCAGCAGGATGGCTAGCGGGATAAAAGACGAGCAGTACTTC. Translation gives CASRMASGIKDEQYF.

This clone was recorded once. This sequence joins TRBV19 and TRBJ1-3; D gene ambiguous. This CDR3 is 14 amino acids long. Per the germline V gene, CDR1 is LNHDA and CDR2 is SQIVND (reference sequence). Deletions cut 5 bases from V and 0 bases from J, with 8 bases between. The CDR3 nucleotides read TGTGCCAGTAGTGACGGGTTCTCTGGAAACACCATATATTTT. Translating it yields CASSDGFSGNTIYF. The whole variable domain, filled in from reference TRBV19 and TRBJ1-3, reads DGGITQSPKYLFRKEGQNVTLSCEQNLNHDAMYWYRQDPGQGLRLIYYSQIVNDFQKGDIAEGYSVSREKKESFPLTVTSAQKNPTAFYLCASSDGFSGNTIYFGEGSWLTVV.

V gene TRBV7-5 combines with J gene TRBJ2-5; TRBD2, the D gene given by the table, was not confirmed from the DNA. TRBV7-5 is annotated as a pseudogene. The CDR3 loop spans 16 amino acids. The CDR3 DNA reads as TGTGCCAGAAGCGGGCTAGCCGGGGGAGCCGTGGAGACCCAGTACTTC. Its translation: CARSGLAGGAVETQYF.

V and J are TRBV25-1 and TRBJ1-2; no clear D. Between the trimmed V and J ends, which lost 8 bases and 6 bases, there was a span of 16 bases. Looked up from germline, CDR1 is MGHDK and CDR2 is SYGVNS. The CDR3 has 13 amino acids. CDR3 residues: CASQVAGSNGYTF. The CDR3 DNA reads as TGTGCCAGCCAGGTCGCGGGATCAAATGGCTACACCTTC.

The V gene is TRBV19, the J gene TRBJ2-4; TRBD1 is a possible D gene (5 bases). From germline, CDR1 is LNHDA and CDR2 SQIVND (reference sequence). The CDR3 runs 15 residues. V was trimmed by 0 bases and J by 4 bases, leaving 10 bases between them. CDR3 residues: CASSIDRKGKNIQYF. The CDR3 DNA follows: TGTGCCAGTAGTATAGATCGAAAGGGGAAAAACATTCAGTACTTC.

V and J are TRBV29-1 and TRBJ2-7; 8 bases agree with TRBD1. The germline V gene encodes CDR1 SQVTM and CDR2 ANQGSEA. This CDR3 spans 16 amino acids. V trimming: 0 bases; J trimming: 6 bases; junction bases outside the gene matches: 13. CDR3 residues: CSVEDRSRQGAFEQYF. In DNA, the CDR3 is TGCAGCGTTGAAGACCGCAGTAGGCAGGGGGCTTTCGAGCAGTACTTC.

The V gene is TRBV28, the J gene TRBJ2-5; D unresolved. V dropped 6 bases and J dropped 2 bases, with 10 bases sitting between them. Germline CDR1 is MDHEN and CDR2 is SYDVKM. The CDR3 extends over 13 amino acids. Written as DNA, the CDR3 is TGTGCCAGCAGGCCGACGGCACAAGAGACCCAGTACTTC. Amino acids: CASRPTAQETQYF.

This chain connects TRBV2 to TRBJ2-7; 8 bases align to TRBD1. CDR1 is SNHLY, CDR2 FYNNEI, per germline. After removal of 2 bases from V and 5 bases from J, the junction contained 8 bases not matched to a gene. The CDR3 consists of 15 residues. Here the CDR3 DNA reads TGTGCCAGCAGTGAACAAGGACAGGGTGGCAACGAGCAGTACTTC. Translated: CASSEQGQGGNEQYF.

The V gene is TRBV18, the J gene TRBJ1-2; TRBD1 matches at 10 bases. Germline-derived CDR1 and CDR2 are KGHSH and LQKENI. V gave up 3 bases and J gave up 7 bases; unmatched junction bases: 5. The CDR3 has 14 residues. In DNA, the CDR3 is TGTGCCAGCTCACCTCGGACAGGGGGGTCTGGCTACACCTTC. Translating it yields CASSPRTGGSGYTF.

The V call is TRBV5-1, the J call TRBJ2-2, with 8 bases fitting TRBD2. V was clipped by 0 bases and J by 4 bases; unmatched bases: 5. This CDR3 contains 16 residues. Germline V lookup: CDR1 SGHRS, CDR2 YFSETQ. The chain's CDR3 is CASSLAGGASTGELFF. The CDR3 region has the DNA TGCGCCAGCAGCTTGGCCGGGGGGGCGTCCACCGGGGAGCTGTTTTTT.

V gene TRBV27 combines with J gene TRBJ2-7; D unresolved. This CDR3 is 11 amino acids long. Between the trimmed V and J ends, which lost 8 bases and 4 bases, there was a span of 9 bases. The germline V gene encodes CDR1 MNHEY and CDR2 SMNVEV (reference sequence). The CDR3 DNA reads TGTGCCAGCTCATGGGGATACGAGCAGTACTTC. It yields the protein CASSWGYEQYF.

This rearrangement joins TRBV27 to TRBJ1-5; unclear D gene. This CDR3 contains 13 residues. Germline CDR1 MNHEY, CDR2 SMNVEV (reference sequence). Trimming took off 6 bases at V and 7 bases at J, with 13 bases between the two ends. The CDR3 DNA reads as TGTGCCAGCAGCCAAAAGGGTGGCCAGCCCCAGCATTTT. Protein product: CASSQKGGQPQHF.

The count of this clone is one. This CDR3 reads CASSQLAGASRSYNEQFF. In DNA, the CDR3 is TGTGCCAGCAGTCAACTAGCGGGAGCTTCTAGATCCTACAATGAGCAGTTCTTC. This chain joins TRBV7-8 and TRBJ2-1; TRBD2 agrees at 11 bases. Unmatched junction bases numbered 11, after V lost 6 bases and J lost 1 base. The CDR3 covers 18 residues. Germline V CDR1 and CDR2: SGHVS, FQNEAQ.